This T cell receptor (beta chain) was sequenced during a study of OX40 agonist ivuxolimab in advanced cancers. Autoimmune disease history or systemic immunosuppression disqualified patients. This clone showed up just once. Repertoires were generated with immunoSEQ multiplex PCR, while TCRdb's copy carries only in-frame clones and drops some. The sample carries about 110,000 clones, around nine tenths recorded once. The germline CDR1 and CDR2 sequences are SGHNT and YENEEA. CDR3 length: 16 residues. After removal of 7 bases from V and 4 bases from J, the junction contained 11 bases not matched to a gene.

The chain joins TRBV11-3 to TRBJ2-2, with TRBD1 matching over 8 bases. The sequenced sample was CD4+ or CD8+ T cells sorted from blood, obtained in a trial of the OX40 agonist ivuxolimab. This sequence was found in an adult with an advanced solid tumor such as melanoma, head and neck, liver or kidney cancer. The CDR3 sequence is CASTSVGQGGTGELFF. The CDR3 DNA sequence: TGTGCCAGCACATCAGTAGGACAGGGTGGCACCGGGGAGCTGTTTTTT.